This TCR beta chain emerged from a study of tissue T cells after allogeneic stem cell transplantation (dated by TCRdb to between 2021 and 2023). About the investigation overall: If a tissue had multiple samples, a pathologist reviewed H&E sections so that samples with histologically apparent lymphocytes got priority for sequencing. Using research autopsies of patients with and without GVHD, plus mouse models of GVHD, the study profiled TCR beta repertoires across many tissues. The human part of the study was a prospective observational study with no blinding and no randomization.

This clone was counted only a few times. The specificity of this receptor is unknown. Within one base of it there is no much larger clone, and no base qualities were kept. The library was generated by the immunoSEQ multiplex PCR assay. Adaptive Biotechnologies performed the TCRbeta CDR3 sequencing at survey depth and reported CDR3 sequences, V/J genes, productive frequency and template counts. TCR beta CDR3 regions were amplified from genomic DNA rather than RNA. The authors processed their data as follows. Jensen-Shannon divergence served to quantify pairwise repertoire overlap between tissues, with 0 meaning identical and 1 meaning complete divergence. Based on pairwise JSD values, tissues were grouped by single-linkage agglomerative hierarchical clustering, and the results were shown as dendrograms. All patient samples were analyzed with GLIPH2 using simulation_depth 1000, kmer_min_depth 3 and cdr3_length_cutoff 8, and only groups containing more than two unique CDR3s were kept. In a standardized tissue-overlap score, Jaccard GLIPH-group overlap across patients was extrapolated to a standard repertoire size of 1000 clones. To look at how diversity was associated with clinical or experimental variables, linear mixed-effect models were used, with tissue treated as a fixed effect and individual treated as a random effect. In TCRdb, the immuneACCESS table is reduced to in-frame sequences with V and J assigned. These tables do not hold every clone; where another copy was compared, an unresolved V gene accounts for under half, and the others remain unexplained. D and trimming come from the DNA, and the V and J calls and clone size come from that table. The sample table lists roughly 3,500 clones, approximately 70% of them with a count of one. The top ten clones comprise 15% to 20% of the sample.

Overall results and qualifications from the work: In both patients and mice, T cells from blood and spleen picked up only a limited part of the TCR repertoire that was detected in tissues. A small and clinically heterogeneous patient cohort was studied, and sampling depth was acknowledged as a limitation. Only a few T cell clones appeared in more than one patient, yet motif-based clustering showed tissue-specific repertoire signatures that were shared between patients. Within patients, how anatomically similar tissues were was a major factor shaping TCR repertoire composition, regardless of disease or transplant status. No blood samples were available for the non-GVHD comparator patients. The study did not establish which tissue TCRs were alloreactive or antigen-specific, and some clones may have been host cells that persisted.

The sample's time point label is to be understood as: human tissue collected at research (rapid) autopsy. Three non-HCT comparator patients with other cancers, having at least five GI tract samples and no known GI disease at death, were selected retrospectively. Autopsy tissues included GI sites from esophagus to rectum, liver, skin and lymphoid organs including spleen, after a median post-mortem interval of approximately nine hours. Each autopsy specimen was cut in two, with one portion flash-frozen in liquid nitrogen and the remainder formalin-fixed, and the outer muscle layers of GI specimens were removed. To extract genomic DNA from frozen tissues, either the Mag-Bind Blood & Tissue DNA HDQ 96 Kit on a Chemagic 360 or the DNeasy Blood & Tissue Kit was used. Because of concern about red blood cell contamination, extracted DNA underwent additional purification with the Genomic DNA Clean & Concentrator-25 kit.

V is trimmed back by 7 bases and J by 6 bases, and the junction contains 7 bases that no gene match accounts for. CDR3 length: 13 amino acids, cysteine to phenylalanine. The only DNA kept is the CDR3, 39 bases in frame from the first base. Reading the germline V gene gives CDR1 SNHLY and CDR2 FYNNEI. The chain couples TRBV2 to TRBJ2-7; a stretch of 9 junction bases matches TRBD1. The TCR sequence derives from a male donor aged 60 or over with lung cancer. Here the sequenced sample was tissue from the right colon, taken at autopsy. The CDR3: CASTRTGEGEQYF. The nucleotide sequence is TGTGCCAGCACCCGGACAGGGGAAGGCGAGCAGTACTTC.